The 26 T cell receptor beta chains below all came from one sample that was sequenced in a study of early stage breast cancer tumors. TCRdb's copy holds only in-frame clones and misses some; the assay was immunoSEQ multiplex PCR. Of some 11,000 clones listed, more than 70% are singletons. The sample was breast tumor tissue. The receptors come from a person between 65 and 79 years old with breast cancer.

This clone was seen only a few times. This chain uses TRBV7-2 with TRBJ1-2; no reliable D call. The CDR3 length is 14 residues. V lost 8 bases and J 5 bases, leaving 18 bases between the germline ends. Germline CDR1 SGHTA, CDR2 FQGNSA. As DNA, the CDR3 is TGTGCCAGCCTTGACGGGAGGAGGTGGTATGGCTACACCTTC. The encoded protein is CASLDGRRWYGYTF.

The chain recombines TRBV7-9 with TRBJ1-2; D not resolved. Germline values: CDR1 SEHNR, CDR2 FQNEAQ (reference sequence). V was shortened by 3 bases and J by 8 bases, with 10 bases between the two germline ends. The CDR3 runs 12 residues. The CDR3 reads CASSLGLQGYTF. CDR3 DNA: TGTGCCAGCAGCTTGGGCCTACAAGGCTACACCTTC.

V and J are TRBV30 and TRBJ2-1; TRBD2 agrees at 7 bases. This CDR3 region has 17 residues. Germline V lookup: CDR1 GTSNPN, CDR2 SVGIG (reference sequence). V trimming: 2 bases; J trimming: 5 bases; junction bases outside the gene matches: 15. DNA of the CDR3: TGTGCCTGGAGTTGGGGGGGGATTCCGGCGGCGAACAATGAGCAGTTCTTC. Its translation: CAWSWGGIPAANNEQFF.

In DNA form, the CDR3 reads TGTGCCAGCAGTGAGCGATGGGACAGGAACATTCAGTACTTC. This gives the protein CASSERWDRNIQYF. J is TRBJ2-4 and V is TRBV6-1; 8 nucleotides align to TRBD1. J gave up 7 bases and V 3 bases, and 5 bases lay outside the gene matches. The CDR3 sequence is 14 residues long. CDR1 and CDR2 from the germline V gene are MNHNS and SASEGT.

The V call is TRBV7-2, the J call TRBJ2-3, with a possible D match to TRBD2 (6 bases). Germline-derived CDR1 and CDR2 are SGHTA and FQGNSA. The CDR3 loop spans 16 amino acids. The V end lost 1 base, the J end lost 2 bases, and 13 bases lay between the germline ends. CDR3 sequence reads: CASSLVAALHTDTQYF. CDR3 nucleotides: TGTGCCAGCAGCTTAGTAGCGGCATTACACACAGATACGCAGTATTTT.

The chain joins TRBV6-5 to TRBJ2-7; D might be TRBD2 (5 bases). The CDR3 sequence is 13 residues long. V lost 2 bases to trimming and J lost 11 bases, with 16 bases between them. Germline CDR1 is MNHEY and CDR2 is SVGAGI. CDR3 in amino acids: CASSYAGNPREYF. The CDR3 DNA follows: TGTGCCAGCAGTTACGCCGGGAACCCTCGGGAGTACTTC.

This clone came up once. The chain recombines TRBV7-6 with TRBJ1-3, with a tentative D call TRBD1 (6 bases). CDR3 size: 16 residues. Germline CDR1 reads SGHVS; CDR2 reads FNYEAQ. V was cut by 0 bases and J by 1 base, with 10 bases left in between. The CDR3 sequence is CASSLAGQGSGNTIYF. The DNA of the CDR3 is TGTGCCAGCAGCTTAGCGGGCCAGGGGTCTGGAAACACCATATATTTT. The whole variable domain, remainder taken from reference TRBV7-6 and TRBJ1-3, is GAGVSQSPRYKVTKRGQDVALRCDPISGHVSLYWYRQALGQGPEFLTYFNYEAQQDKSGLPNDRFSAERPEGSISTLTIQRTEQRDSAMYRCASSLAGQGSGNTIYFGEGSWLTVV.

This clone has only a few counts. In DNA form, the CDR3 reads TGTGCCAGCAGCGTAGGCCCGACTAGCGGCACGCAGTATTTT. This translates into CASSVGPTSGTQYF. The chain is built from TRBV9 and TRBJ2-3; TRBD2 agrees at 9 bases. V lost 0 bases to trimming and J lost 9 bases; unmatched junction nucleotides: 5. The CDR3 is 14 amino acids. Germline V gene data show CDR1 as SGDLS and CDR2 as YYNGEE.

The chain employs TRBV19 and TRBJ2-2, with 9 bases identical to TRBD2. V was clipped by 5 bases and J by 7 bases; unmatched bases: 8. This CDR3 has 15 amino acids. Germline CDR1 is LNHDA and CDR2 is SQIVND (reference sequence). In DNA, the CDR3 is TGTGCCAGTAGTTCCTGGACTAGCGAGGGCGGGGAGCTGTTTTTT. It is translated as CASSSWTSEGGELFF.

The CDR3 sequence: CASSSGDSYEQYF. The CDR3 bases are TGTGCCAGCAGTTCAGGGGACAGCTACGAGCAGTACTTC. J is TRBJ2-7 and V is TRBV27; 7 bases are a match to TRBD1. CDR3 length equals 13 residues. J was trimmed by 3 bases and V by 4 bases; bases with no gene match: 3. CDR1 and CDR2 from the germline V gene are MNHEY and SMNVEV (reference sequence).

This clone was recorded a few times. This chain links TRBV29-1 with TRBJ2-3; maybe TRBD2 (6 bases). Germline CDR1 SQVTM, CDR2 ANQGSEA. The CDR3 covers 12 residues. Deletions cut 7 bases from V and 8 bases from J, with 16 bases between. CDR3 DNA: TGCAGCGCTGATCTACTAGCCGGTACGCAGTATTTT. Amino acids: CSADLLAGTQYF.

The rearrangement joins TRBV7-6 to TRBJ1-1; tentatively, D is TRBD1 (6 bases). From germline, CDR1 is SGHVS and CDR2 FNYEAQ. V lost 4 bases to trimming and J lost 7 bases, with 10 bases between them. There are 12 residues in the CDR3. CDR3 in DNA: TGTGCCAGCAGCTCCCCGACAGGTGAAGCTTTCTTT. It codes for CASSSPTGEAFF. The entire variable domain, with the rest obtained from reference TRBV7-6 and TRBJ1-1, is as follows: GAGVSQSPRYKVTKRGQDVALRCDPISGHVSLYWYRQALGQGPEFLTYFNYEAQQDKSGLPNDRFSAERPEGSISTLTIQRTEQRDSAMYRCASSSPTGEAFFGQGTRLTVV.

This clone has only a few counts. CDR3 in amino acids: CASSRTGQGYEQYF. The CDR3 DNA is TGTGCCAGCAGCCGAACAGGACAGGGTTACGAGCAGTACTTC. The J gene is TRBJ2-7, the V gene TRBV5-4; TRBD1 matches at 8 bases. V shed 4 bases and J 4 bases; nucleotides not matched to a gene: 7. Germline CDR1 is SGHNT and CDR2 is YYREEE (reference sequence). The CDR3 covers 14 residues.

The V gene is TRBV4-3, the J gene TRBJ2-3, with 10 bases aligning to TRBD1. This CDR3 region has 17 residues. Germline CDR1 is LGHNA and CDR2 is YSLEER. V lost 3 bases, J lost 1 base, and 7 bases stayed unmatched. CDR3 sequence: CASSQNHGTGGTDTQYF. DNA of the CDR3: TGCGCCAGCAGCCAGAACCACGGGACAGGGGGCACAGATACGCAGTATTTT.

The CDR3 region is CASSLKRVLEETQYF. The CDR3, as DNA: TGTGCCAGCAGCCTTAAACGGGTCTTAGAAGAGACCCAGTACTTC. V gene TRBV7-8 combines with J gene TRBJ2-5; D gene unclear. V was pared by 5 bases and J by 3 bases, with 16 bases between. This CDR3 has 15 amino acids. In germline, CDR1 is SGHVS, CDR2 FQNEAQ.

A note on this clone: Compared with germline, one end of the junction differs, possibly owing to a read error. The V call is TRBV5-1, the J call TRBJ2-3; a weak D match, TRBD2 (7 bases). Germline values: CDR1 SGHRS, CDR2 YFSETQ. The CDR3 length is 17 residues. CDR3 DNA: TGCGCCACCAGCAAAAGGGGGGAGGGCCCGCGGGCAGATACGCAGTATTTT. This codes for CATSKRGEGPRADTQYF.

The J gene is TRBJ2-7, the V gene TRBV4-3, with D unresolved. Germline V gene sequence: CDR1 LGHNA, CDR2 YSLEER. There are 16 residues in the CDR3. V was shortened by 4 bases and J by 2 bases, with 18 bases between the two germline ends. CDR3 region: CASSPKLGALTYEQYF. CDR3 coding DNA: TGCGCCAGCAGCCCCAAGTTGGGCGCGCTAACCTACGAGCAGTACTTC.

This sequence joins TRBV5-4 and TRBJ2-3; 11 nucleotides align to TRBD2. The trim removed 6 bases at V and 6 bases at J, leaving 12 bases unmatched. Germline values: CDR1 SGHNT, CDR2 YYREEE (reference sequence). The CDR3 length is 16 residues. This CDR3 is CASNDRLAGTRDTQYF. CDR3 in DNA: TGTGCCAGCAACGACCGACTAGCGGGGACGCGGGATACGCAGTATTTT.

The rearrangement links TRBV2 to TRBJ1-3; 7 bases match TRBD1. The V gene's germline CDR1 is SNHLY and CDR2 FYNNEI. This CDR3 region has 15 residues. V lost 6 bases, J lost 2 bases, and 7 bases stayed unmatched. As DNA, the CDR3 is TGTGCCAGCAGGGGGACAGTGGTGGCTGGAAACACCATATATTTT. It encodes CASRGTVVAGNTIYF.

In this sample, this clone turned up once. The chain combines TRBV5-4 with TRBJ2-6; no clear D gene. Germline V gene data show CDR1 as SGHNT and CDR2 as YYREEE (reference sequence). The ends were cut back, 0 bases at V and 2 bases at J, with 6 bases in the middle. The length of the CDR3 is 15 residues. DNA of the CDR3: TGTGCCAGCAGCTTGGGGTCGGCTGGGGCCAACGTCCTGACTTTC. Translating it yields CASSLGSAGANVLTF.

This clone occurred once. The chain couples TRBV18 to TRBJ2-5; D not certain. Germline V lookup: CDR1 KGHSH, CDR2 LQKENI. V lost 6 bases and J lost 1, with 3 bases in between. The CDR3 spans 11 residues. CDR3 DNA sequence: TGTGCCAGCTCCCTCCAAGAGACCCAGTACTTC. Translating it yields CASSLQETQYF.

The rearrangement joins TRBV30 to TRBJ2-1; TRBD1 agrees at 7 bases. Trimming at V came to 3 bases and at J to 10 bases, leaving 6 bases not matched to a gene. CDR1 and CDR2 from the germline V gene are GTSNPN and SVGIG (reference sequence). CDR3 length: 12 residues. In DNA form, the CDR3 reads TGTGCCTGGAGATTGAACAGGGGCGAGCAGTTCTTC. Amino acid sequence: CAWRLNRGEQFF.

As concerns this clone: Different DNA sequences within this sample yield the same CDR3. The rearrangement joins TRBV6-1 to TRBJ2-7; 10 nucleotides line up with TRBD1. The CDR3 consists of 14 residues. Unmatched junction bases numbered 7, after V lost 7 bases and J lost 4 bases. Germline V gene data show CDR1 as MNHNS and CDR2 as SASEGT. CDR3 DNA: TGTGCCAGCAACCGGGACAGGGGAAGATACGAGCAGTACTTC. This gives the protein CASNRDRGRYEQYF.

The chain is built from TRBV28 and TRBJ2-2, with 10 nucleotides matching TRBD1. This CDR3 spans 17 amino acids. The ends lost 6 bases at V and 5 bases at J; junction bases unmatched: 12. Per germline, CDR1 MDHEN and CDR2 SYDVKM. CDR3 amino acids: CASSSSGTGAPTGELFF. CDR3 in DNA: TGTGCCAGCAGCTCGTCCGGGACAGGGGCGCCGACCGGGGAGCTGTTTTTT.

The genes are TRBV10-3 and TRBJ2-7; 7 bases match TRBD1. The junction had 6 bases not matched to a gene; V was cut back by 7 bases and J by 3 bases. CDR3 length equals 13 residues. Germline V CDR1 and CDR2: ENHRY, SYGVKD. Here the CDR3 reads CAINTGDSYEQYF. Written as DNA, the CDR3 is TGTGCCATCAACACAGGGGATAGCTACGAGCAGTACTTC.

This clone was observed a handful of times. This CDR3 is CASSPTGRGTEAFF. As DNA, the CDR3 is TGTGCCAGTAGCCCGACAGGGAGAGGCACTGAAGCTTTCTTT. The genes are TRBV19 and TRBJ1-1, with 7 nucleotides matching TRBD1. Per the germline V gene, CDR1 is LNHDA and CDR2 is SQIVND (reference sequence). After removal of 6 bases from V and 4 bases from J, the junction contained 8 bases not matched to a gene. This CDR3 comprises 14 residues. Full variable domain (remainder filled in from reference TRBV19 and TRBJ1-1): DGGITQSPKYLFRKEGQNVTLSCEQNLNHDAMYWYRQDPGQGLRLIYYSQIVNDFQKGDIAEGYSVSREKKESFPLTVTSAQKNPTAFYLCASSPTGRGTEAFFGQGTRLTVV.